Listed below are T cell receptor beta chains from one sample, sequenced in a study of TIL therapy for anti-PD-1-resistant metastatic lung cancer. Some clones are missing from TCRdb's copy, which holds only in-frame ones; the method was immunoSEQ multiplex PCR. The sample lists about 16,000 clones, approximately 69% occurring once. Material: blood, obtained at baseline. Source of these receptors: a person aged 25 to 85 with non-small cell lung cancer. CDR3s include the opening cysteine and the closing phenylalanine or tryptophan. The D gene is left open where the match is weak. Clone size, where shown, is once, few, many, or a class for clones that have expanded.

TGTGCCAGCAGCGTAGCGGGTCAGGGGAGAGGGTCCTACAATGAGCAGTTCTTC | CASSVAGQGRGSYNEQFF | - | TRBV9 | - | TRBJ2-1
TGTGCCAGCAGCGGGGGGTTTTACAATGAGCAGTTCTTC | CASSGGFYNEQFF | - | TRBV7-9 | - | TRBJ2-1
TGTGCCAGCAGCTTAGGGGGGGACACCATATATTTT | CASSLGGDTIYF | - | TRBV13 | - | TRBJ1-3
TGTGCCAGCAGCGTCCAGCGGGGGGGCCTTGAGCAGTTCTTC | CASSVQRGGLEQFF | TRBD2 | TRBV9 | - | TRBJ2-1
TGTGCCAGCAGCCCACTGGCGGGGGGCTCCAATGAGCAGTTCTTC | CASSPLAGGSNEQFF | TRBD2 | TRBV27 | once | TRBJ2-1
TGTGCCAGCAGTTATTCCTTGGGGGCTTACGAGCAGTACTTC | CASSYSLGAYEQYF | - | TRBV6-5 | few | TRBJ2-7
TGTGCCAGCAGTCCTAACCCCGAGGGGGAGCTGTTTTTT | CASSPNPEGELFF | - | TRBV7-3 | - | TRBJ2-2
TGCGCCAGCAATGAGGGTGGCGCCTACAATGAGCAGTTCTTC | CASNEGGAYNEQFF | - | TRBV10-2 | - | TRBJ2-1
TGTGCCAGCAGCCGACGGGAGGGCAATCAGCCCCAGCATTTT | CASSRREGNQPQHF | - | TRBV5-6 | once | TRBJ1-5
TGTGCCAGCAGCCCCGGGGGTGCCGCCTACGAGCAGTACTTC | CASSPGGAAYEQYF | - | TRBV7-7 | - | TRBJ2-7
TGTGCCAGTAGGGGGGACAGGGGTAGGGGACAGCCCCAGCATTTT | CASRGDRGRGQPQHF | TRBD1 | TRBV19 | - | TRBJ1-5
TGTGCCAGCAGTGTTTGGGCATATAGCACAGATACGCAGTATTTT | CASSVWAYSTDTQYF | - | TRBV2 | - | TRBJ2-3